The 26 T cell receptor beta chains in this list originate from one sample, sequenced in a study of OX40 agonist ivuxolimab in advanced cancers. Some clones are missing from TCRdb's copy, which holds only in-frame ones; the method was immunoSEQ multiplex PCR. This sample carries about 68,000 clones, 65% to 90% of them seen once, and the ten largest clones take 1.6%. The sequencing used CD4+ or CD8+ T cells sorted from blood, collected in a trial of the OX40 agonist ivuxolimab. The receptor set was obtained from an adult with an advanced solid tumor such as melanoma, head and neck, liver or kidney cancer.

The genes are TRBV5-1 and TRBJ2-3, with a weak D call TRBD1 (5 bases). Germline V gene sequence: CDR1 SGHRS, CDR2 YFSETQ. The CDR3 has 15 residues. V shed 4 bases and J shed 0 bases, with 12 bases lying between them. CDR3 nucleotides: TGCGCCAGCAGCAACAGGATTTCTAGCACAGATACGCAGTATTTT. Translating it yields CASSNRISSTDTQYF.

The chain combines TRBV6-5 with TRBJ2-5; D assignment may be TRBD1 or TRBD2 (5 bases each). The germline V gene encodes CDR1 MNHEY and CDR2 SVGAGI. CDR3 size: 13 residues. With 8 bases removed from V and 5 bases from J, the gap between germline ends came to 15 bases. CDR3 amino acids: CASSVGWGETQYF. The CDR3 DNA sequence: TGTGCCAGCTCTGTGGGCTGGGGGGAGACCCAGTACTTC.

The genes are TRBV28 and TRBJ2-4, with 12 bases identical to TRBD2. Germline CDR1 is MDHEN and CDR2 is SYDVKM. V dropped 4 bases and J dropped 10; count of bases not matched to a gene: 11. CDR3 size: 16 residues. The CDR3 sequence is CASSSTSGTSGPIQYF. CDR3 bases: TGTGCCAGCAGTTCCACCTCCGGGACTAGCGGGCCTATTCAGTACTTC.

V usage is TRBV15 and J usage is TRBJ2-7; 9 bases agree with TRBD1. This CDR3 is 14 amino acids long. CDR1 is LNHNV and CDR2 is YYDKDF in the germline V gene (reference sequence). With V trimmed by 4 bases and J by 5 bases, 6 bases remained unmatched. The CDR3 coding sequence is TGTGCCACCAGCATAGGGGGACAGGGCCACGAGCAGTACTTC. Its translation: CATSIGGQGHEQYF.

The CDR3 sequence is CASSVAGTSGYNEQFF. CDR3 DNA sequence: TGTGCCAGCAGCGTAGCGGGGACTAGCGGATACAATGAGCAGTTCTTC. This chain connects TRBV9 to TRBJ2-1; 11 bases map to TRBD2. Germline CDR1 is SGDLS and CDR2 is YYNGEE. This CDR3 region has 16 residues. V trimming: 0 bases; J trimming: 4 bases; junction bases outside the gene matches: 3.

The rearrangement links TRBV6-1 to TRBJ2-1; 11 nucleotides line up with TRBD1. V shed 6 bases, J shed 7 bases, and the junction held 8 bases outside the gene matches. The CDR3 loop spans 15 amino acids. Per the germline V gene, CDR1 is MNHNS and CDR2 is SASEGT. The CDR3 DNA sequence: TGTGCCAGCAGCGATTACCGGGACAGGGGGAATGAGCAGTTCTTC. Encoded protein: CASSDYRDRGNEQFF.

The rearrangement uses TRBV29-1 and TRBJ2-1, with TRBD2 as a possible D gene (6 bases). V lost 8 bases and J 2 bases, leaving 13 bases between the germline ends. The CDR3 totals 13 residues. Germline V gene data show CDR1 as SQVTM and CDR2 as ANQGSEA. DNA of the CDR3: TGCAGCATCACTAGCTTTACCTACAATGAGCAGTTCTTC. Amino acid sequence: CSITSFTYNEQFF.

V is TRBV7-9 and J is TRBJ1-4; 8 bases map to TRBD1. Germline-derived CDR1 and CDR2 are SEHNR and FQNEAQ (reference sequence). J was trimmed by 0 bases and V by 5 bases; bases with no gene match: 5. CDR3 length: 16 amino acids. CDR3 protein: CASSRDRGATNEKLFF. The CDR3 nucleotides are TGTGCCAGCAGCCGTGACAGGGGCGCAACTAATGAAAAACTGTTTTTT.

The chain recombines TRBV2 with TRBJ2-5, with TRBD2 identical over 9 bases. Looked up from germline, CDR1 is SNHLY and CDR2 is FYNNEI. Trimming at V came to 5 bases and at J to 4 bases, leaving 8 bases not matched to a gene. This CDR3 contains 15 residues. CDR3 sequence: CASSPGGRAAETQYF. For the CDR3, the DNA is TGTGCCAGCAGTCCGGGCGGGAGGGCCGCAGAGACCCAGTACTTC.

The chain's CDR3 is CASSFTGNSNQPQHF. CDR3 sequence (DNA): TGTGCCAGCAGTTTTACAGGTAATAGCAATCAGCCCCAGCATTTT. The V gene is TRBV28, the J gene TRBJ1-5; the D gene is possibly TRBD1 (5 bases). In germline, CDR1 is MDHEN, CDR2 SYDVKM. There are 15 residues in the CDR3. V was trimmed by 3 bases and J by 0 bases, leaving 9 bases between them.

The chain uses TRBV10-3 and TRBJ2-7; the D gene is possibly TRBD2 (6 bases). CDR1 and CDR2 (germline): ENHRY, SYGVKD. V dropped 3 bases and J dropped 0 bases, with 15 bases sitting between them. The CDR3 extends over 16 amino acids. The CDR3 protein is CAISDPAGRHSYEQYF. In nucleotides, the CDR3 is TGTGCCATCAGTGATCCCGCGGGACGCCACTCCTACGAGCAGTACTTC.

This sequence joins TRBV4-1 and TRBJ2-2; tentatively, D is TRBD2 (5 bases). Trimming stripped 1 base from V and 6 bases from J, with 15 bases between. Germline V gene lookup returns CDR1 MGHRA and CDR2 YSYEKL. The CDR3 covers 16 residues. CDR3 sequence reads: CASSQVDLGFPGELFF. The DNA of the CDR3 is TGCGCCAGCAGCCAAGTGGACTTGGGGTTTCCCGGGGAGCTGTTTTTT.

This chain connects TRBV5-1 to TRBJ2-7, with D unresolved. The CDR3 is 14 amino acids. Germline V gene data show CDR1 as SGHRS and CDR2 as YFSETQ. V was shortened by 4 bases and J by 0 bases, with 11 bases between the two germline ends. CDR3 residues: CASSLRQSSYEQYF. The CDR3 DNA reads as TGCGCCAGCAGCCTAAGACAAAGCTCCTACGAGCAGTACTTC.

V and J are TRBV10-3 and TRBJ2-2; 9 bases align to TRBD2. CDR3 size: 17 residues. The trim removed 4 bases at V and 6 bases at J, leaving 12 bases unmatched. Germline loops: CDR1 ENHRY, CDR2 SYGVKD. Here the CDR3 reads CAISAGELAGWAGELFF. The CDR3, as DNA: TGTGCCATCAGTGCGGGGGAGCTAGCGGGATGGGCCGGGGAGCTGTTTTTT.

The rearrangement uses TRBV2 and TRBJ2-5; 8 bases fit TRBD1. This CDR3 comprises 15 residues. Germline CDR1 is SNHLY and CDR2 is FYNNEI. With 5 bases clipped from V and 4 bases from J, the junction kept 9 bases outside the gene matches. The CDR3 region has the DNA TGTGCCAGCAGTATTCCTTCAGGGGGCGGAGAGACCCAGTACTTC. Amino acid sequence: CASSIPSGGGETQYF.

This chain connects TRBV5-1 to TRBJ2-3; 10 positions match TRBD2. Per the germline V gene, CDR1 is SGHRS and CDR2 is YFSETQ. Germline trimming cut 2 bases from V and 3 bases from J; bases unmatched to any gene: 3. The CDR3 extends over 15 amino acids. CDR3 DNA sequence: TGCGCCAGCAGCTTTCGAGCGGGAGGGACAGATACGCAGTATTTT. Amino acids: CASSFRAGGTDTQYF. Combining the CDR3 with reference TRBV5-1 and TRBJ2-3 gives the whole variable domain KAGVTQTPRYLIKTRGQQVTLSCSPISGHRSVSWYQQTPGQGLQFLFEYFSETQRNKGNFPGRFSGRQFSNSRSEMNVSTLELGDSALYLCASSFRAGGTDTQYFGPGTRLTVL.

V and J are TRBV10-3 and TRBJ2-6; 7 nucleotides agree with TRBD1. There are 18 residues in the CDR3. V shed 4 bases, J shed 0 bases, and the junction held 9 bases outside the gene matches. In germline, CDR1 is ENHRY, CDR2 SYGVKD. The CDR3 DNA sequence: TGTGCCATCAGTGCTACAGGGGACCTCCTCTCTGGGGCCAACGTCCTGACTTTC. Its translation is CAISATGDLLSGANVLTF.

The chain joins TRBV28 to TRBJ2-7; D not resolved. Trimming left V 6 bases short and J 6 bases short, with 15 bases between. Germline CDR1 and CDR2: MDHEN and SYDVKM. This CDR3 is built from 13 residues. CDR3: CASSYSSRREQYF. Here the CDR3 DNA reads TGTGCCAGCAGCTACTCTTCCCGGCGCGAGCAGTACTTC.

The chain is built from TRBV9 and TRBJ2-3; D is possibly TRBD2 (7 bases). The CDR3 sequence is 17 residues long. The germline gives CDR1 SGDLS, CDR2 YYNGEE. V was clipped by 0 bases and J by 4 bases, with 18 bases between them. The CDR3 sequence: CASSVGGGGYLADTQYF. CDR3 sequence (DNA): TGTGCCAGCAGCGTAGGAGGGGGAGGGTACCTCGCAGATACGCAGTATTTT. The variable domain in full, with the rest retrieved from reference TRBV9 and TRBJ2-3, is DSGVTQTPKHLITATGQRVTLRCSPRSGDLSVYWYQQSLDQGLQFLIQYYNGEERAKGNILERFSAQQFPDLHSELNLSSLELGDSALYFCASSVGGGGYLADTQYFGPGTRLTVL.

The chain uses TRBV19 and TRBJ1-5; TRBD1 agrees at 9 bases. This CDR3 region has 14 residues. J lost 4 bases, V lost 6 bases, and 4 bases had no gene match. Germline CDR1 and CDR2: LNHDA and SQIVND (reference sequence). This CDR3 is CASRTGQGNQPQHF. The DNA of the CDR3 is TGTGCCAGTAGAACGGGACAGGGAAATCAGCCCCAGCATTTT.

This clone has just a few counts. The chain recombines TRBV19 with TRBJ1-1; the D is unclear. The ends were cut back, 3 bases at V and 0 bases at J, with 11 bases in the middle. This CDR3 is built from 15 residues. Germline CDR1 and CDR2: LNHDA and SQIVND (reference sequence). In DNA, the CDR3 is TGTGCCAGTAGTATGATCGGGGTAGTGAACACTGAAGCTTTCTTT. It codes for CASSMIGVVNTEAFF.

The gene calls are TRBV5-5 and TRBJ1-2; no firm D call. The CDR3 sequence is 13 residues long. From germline, CDR1 is SGHKS and CDR2 YYEKEE (reference sequence). The V end was cut by 0 bases, the J end by 4 bases, with 7 bases between. The CDR3 protein is CASSLASLYGYTF. Here the CDR3 DNA reads TGTGCCAGCAGCTTGGCGAGCCTCTATGGCTACACCTTC. The whole variable domain, remainder taken from reference TRBV5-5 and TRBJ1-2, is DAGVTQSPTHLIKTRGQQVTLRCSPISGHKSVSWYQQVLGQGPQFIFQYYEKEERGRGNFPDRFSARQFPNYSSELNVNALLLGDSALYLCASSLASLYGYTFGSGTRLTVV.

The V and J genes are TRBV5-5 and TRBJ2-7; D gene ambiguous. CDR3 length: 13 residues. V shed 4 bases and J shed 5 bases, with 13 bases lying between them. Germline V CDR1 and CDR2: SGHKS, YYEKEE (reference sequence). Here the CDR3 DNA reads TGTGCCAGCAGCCCACCCTCGGCGGACGAGCAGTACTTC. It yields the protein CASSPPSADEQYF.

V gene TRBV21-1 combines with J gene TRBJ2-3. TRBV21-1 is a pseudogene. The CDR3 length is 19 residues. The CDR3 sequence: CASSFDREGRTGQTDTQYF. In nucleotides, the CDR3 is TGTGCCAGCAGCTTTGACAGGGAGGGTCGAACTGGGCAAACAGATACGCAGTATTTT.

This chain connects TRBV30 to TRBJ1-4; 9 bases are a match to TRBD1. The CDR3 has 14 residues. Germline CDR1 GTSNPN, CDR2 SVGIG (reference sequence). Losses at the gene ends were 6 bases for V and 8 bases for J; bases not matched to a gene: 10. CDR3 sequence: CACVQGASNEKLFF. DNA for the CDR3: TGTGCCTGCGTACAGGGGGCAAGTAACGAAAAACTGTTTTTT.

The rearrangement uses TRBV6-6 and TRBJ2-7; 9 nucleotides agree with TRBD1. Germline V CDR1 and CDR2: MNHNY, SVGAGI (reference sequence). The CDR3 contains 15 residues. J gave up 0 bases and V 7 bases, and 7 bases lay outside the gene matches. The CDR3 nucleotides read TGTGCCAGCAACGACAGGGGGGGTGACTCCTACGAGCAGTACTTC. This translates into CASNDRGGDSYEQYF.